This note documents a single T cell receptor beta chain sequence. The CDR3 runs to 14 residues. V shed 3 bases and J shed 4 bases, with 13 bases lying between them. Germline values: CDR1 SGDLS, CDR2 YYNGEE. The record originates from a study of blood T cell repertoires in COVID-19. The data were produced by immunoSEQ multiplex PCR, yet TCRdb's version contains in-frame clones alone and is incomplete. The sample consists of roughly 230,000 clones, approximately 83% of them appearing once. This TCR was sampled from a man aged 50-60 years who had recovered from COVID-19. The chain employs TRBV9 and TRBJ2-5, with D possibly being TRBD2 (6 bases). Source material: PBMCs or T cells enriched from blood (not recorded which). CDR3 sequence: CASSGATRGETQYF. The CDR3 DNA follows: TGTGCCAGCAGCGGAGCGACTAGAGGAGAGACCCAGTACTTC.